One T cell receptor (beta chain) is described in this entry. The sample is drawn from a study of blood T cell repertoires in COVID-19. For the study at large: Samples came from the United States, Italy and Spain, spanning acute and convalescent COVID-19.

V lost 2 bases, J lost 4 bases, and 4 bases stayed unmatched. Germline V CDR1 and CDR2: MNHNY, SVGAGI (reference sequence). This CDR3 contains 14 residues. Profiling relied on immunoSEQ multiplex PCR, and the TCRdb table lists in-frame clones only, not all of them. In the table there are 200,000 to 300,000 clones, 88% of which are singletons. This TCR derives from a man older than 75 with acute or convalescent COVID-19. The chain is built from TRBV6-6 and TRBJ1-1, with 7 bases identical to TRBD1. Specimen: peripheral blood. CDR3 DNA sequence: TGTGCCAGCAGTTACCCCCCAGGGGGCACTGAAGCTTTCTTT. The encoded protein is CASSYPPGGTEAFF.